Included here is one TCR beta chain sequence, with context. Its matching antigen is unknown. The repertoire was sequenced with immunoSEQ multiplex PCR; TCRdb's copy has only in-frame clones and lacks some. The sample lists almost 700,000 clones, about 91% occurring once. This specimen comes from a study of shared clonotypes between healthy human individuals. Per germline, CDR1 SGHTS and CDR2 YDEGEE. The CDR3 totals 14 residues. V was cut by 7 bases and J by 3 bases, with 13 bases left in between. The study, taken as a whole, reports: Between four donors, naive CD4 clonotypes were shared at a level of around 5.1%. Among non-shared clonotypes, generation probabilities were lower than among those shared by all four donors.

As defined, naive CD8 cells were CD45RO-negative and positively selected for CCR7, with terminally differentiated effector memory CD45RA+ cells excluded. The source of this sequence is a young man in good health. The chain combines TRBV5-8 with TRBJ2-2; D remains unclear. Sequenced material: naive CD8+ T cells sorted from blood. The CDR3 nucleotides are TGTGCCAGCGGTCGGACGGTTGACACCGGGGAGCTGTTTTTT. Its protein is CASGRTVDTGELFF.